The sequence of this TCR beta chain was determined in a study of blood T cells in healthy people across ages. Regarding the study as a whole: Expanded clonotype shifts may have been confounded, as the donors had an unknown CMV status.

The germline V and J ends were trimmed by 6 bases and 1 base, with 16 bases remaining between them. Germline V gives CDR1 MDHEN, CDR2 SYDVKM. The CDR3 is 16 amino acids. With regard to this clonotype: Its target is not known.

For the second PCR, which ran for about 6 to 11 cycles, a sample-barcoded 5' primer and a J-beta primer mix were used. Each cDNA molecule was tagged by a template-switch adaptor that had 12 random nucleotides. CDR3-containing paired-end reads numbering at least 2.5 million came from each sample. MiXCR was run by TCRdb on the 5' RACE reads, yielding one entry per CDR3 protein. Of about a million distinct CDR3 sequences in the sample, about 48% were seen once. This clonotype was obtained from a man aged 30 to 45 in good health. Sample: blood. This chain links TRBV28 with TRBJ2-1; D is unresolved. The CDR3 region is CASSSGTALSYNEQFF. The CDR3 DNA follows: TGTGCCAGCAGCTCGGGCACCGCTCTTTCCTACAATGAGCAGTTCTTC.